A selection of T cell receptor beta chains follows, all from one sample in a study of T cell responses to AZD1222 COVID-19 vaccine. Using immunoSEQ multiplex PCR, the repertoire was profiled, and TCRdb retains in-frame clones only, with some absent. Among some 160,000 clones listed, approximately 93% were seen once. Sequencing was performed on peripheral blood, taken on day 0 of AZD1222 vaccination. These receptors originate from an adult in good health. Both conserved end residues are part of each CDR3. A D gene is named only where the DNA matches it firmly. For some rows the clone size is stated as once, few or many, or as a class when expanded; others skip it.

>TRBJ1-1|-|-|TRBV19
CASPGHTEAFF
TGTGCCAGCCCGGGGCACACTGAAGCTTTCTTT
>TRBJ1-4|-|-|TRBV5-1
CASSLDPSDNEKLFF
TGCGCCAGCAGCTTGGATCCGTCGGATAATGAAAAACTGTTTTTT
>TRBJ1-2|-|-|TRBV2
CASSGQGYGYTF
TGTGCCAGCAGTGGGCAGGGGTATGGCTACACCTTC
>TRBJ1-6|-|-|TRBV5-6
CASSTRAGVSPLHF
TGTGCCAGCAGCACCAGGGCCGGGGTTTCACCCCTCCACTTT
>TRBJ2-5|TRBD2|-|TRBV5-4
CASGPTGTSGETQYF
TGTGCCAGCGGACCGACCGGGACTAGCGGAGAGACCCAGTACTTC
>TRBJ2-3|-|-|TRBV4-2
CASSPPTPTDTQYF
TGTGCCAGCAGCCCTCCTACCCCCACAGATACGCAGTATTTT
>TRBJ1-5|-|-|TRBV5-5
CASSLGGNSNQPQHF
TGTGCCAGCAGCTTGGGTGGGAATAGCAATCAGCCCCAGCATTTT
>TRBJ1-2|-|-|TRBV7-9
CASSPAGARYGYTF
TGTGCCAGCAGCCCGGCCGGGGCCCGCTATGGCTACACCTTC
>TRBJ1-1|-|-|TRBV4-2
CASSQDWGRGDTEAFF
TGTGCCAGCAGCCAAGATTGGGGTCGGGGGGACACTGAAGCTTTCTTT
>TRBJ1-2|TRBD1|-|TRBV30
CAWDRGSYGYTF
TGTGCCTGGGACAGGGGCAGCTATGGCTACACCTTC
>TRBJ1-2|TRBD1|-|TRBV2
CAITQGRNYGYTF
TGTGCCATTACACAGGGGAGGAACTATGGCTACACCTTC
>TRBJ2-6|-|-|TRBV3-1/TRBV3-2
CASSHGVTVGVSGANVLTF
TGTGCCAGCAGCCACGGGGTTACTGTGGGGGTCTCTGGGGCCAACGTCCTGACTTTC
>TRBJ1-4|TRBD1|few|TRBV5-1
CASSLGQGANEKLFF
TGCGCCAGCAGCTTGGGACAGGGGGCGAACGAAAAACTGTTTTTT
>TRBJ1-3|-|-|TRBV12-3/TRBV12-4
CASSPNSGNTIYF
TGTGCCAGCAGTCCCAATTCTGGAAACACCATATATTTT
>TRBJ1-2|-|-|TRBV29-1
CSVEGSTGQSLNYGYTF
TGCAGCGTTGAAGGGTCGACAGGACAGTCTCTAAATTATGGCTACACCTTC
>TRBJ1-5|-|-|TRBV24-1
CATSSPGRDQPQHF
TGTGCCACCAGTTCCCCGGGCAGAGATCAGCCCCAGCATTTT
>TRBJ1-2|TRBD1|-|TRBV6-5
CASSRDRLNYGYTF
TGTGCCAGCAGTCGGGACAGACTCAACTATGGCTACACCTTC
>TRBJ2-5|-|-|TRBV19
CASQKGGPQETQYF
TGTGCCAGCCAAAAGGGGGGCCCCCAAGAGACCCAGTACTTC
>TRBJ2-5|-|-|TRBV24-1
CATSDTQGGQETQYF
TGTGCCACCAGTGACACACAGGGTGGGCAAGAGACCCAGTACTTC
>TRBJ2-2|-|-|TRBV5-1
CASSLTGKTNTGELFF
TGCGCCAGCAGCTTGACAGGGAAAACGAACACCGGGGAGCTGTTTTTT
>TRBJ1-5|-|-|TRBV19
CASTDYELHPSNQPQHF
TGTGCCAGTACCGACTATGAGCTTCACCCATCCAATCAGCCCCAGCATTTT
>TRBJ1-2|-|-|TRBV19
CASSTRQGDGYTF
TGTGCCAGTAGTACCCGGCAGGGCGATGGCTACACCTTC
>TRBJ2-3|-|-|TRBV5-1
CASSRGWGTDTQYF
TGCGCCAGCAGCAGGGGCTGGGGAACAGATACGCAGTATTTT
>TRBJ1-5|-|once|TRBV30
CAWSVQDEQPQHF
TGTGCCTGGAGTGTACAGGATGAACAGCCCCAGCATTTT
>TRBJ2-1|-|-|TRBV3-1/TRBV3-2
CASSQEIKGGYDEQFF
TGTGCCAGCAGCCAAGAAATCAAGGGGGGGTATGATGAGCAGTTCTTC
>TRBJ2-1|TRBD2|-|TRBV11-3
CASSLGTSGGGNEQFF
TGTGCCAGCAGCCTAGGGACTAGCGGGGGGGGCAATGAGCAGTTCTTC
>TRBJ1-1|-|once|TRBV5-4
CASSLGTQGPAFF
TGTGCCAGCAGCCTGGGGACCCAAGGGCCAGCTTTCTTT
>TRBJ1-3|TRBD1|-|TRBV3-1/TRBV3-2
CASTPGGQGADTIYF
TGTGCCAGCACCCCGGGAGGACAGGGGGCAGACACCATATATTTT
>TRBJ2-4|-|-|TRBV4-2
CASSQDSTGAKNIQYF
TGTGCCAGCAGCCAAGATTCAACGGGAGCCAAAAACATTCAGTACTTC
>TRBJ1-2|-|-|TRBV6-5
CASSYSATGRIYGYTF
TGTGCCAGCAGTTACTCGGCCACAGGGAGAATCTATGGCTACACCTTC
>TRBJ1-2|TRBD1|-|TRBV7-8
CASSLAATGEGYTF
TGTGCCAGCAGCTTAGCGGCGACAGGGGAAGGCTACACCTTC
>TRBJ2-7|TRBD1|-|TRBV4-2
CASSQVPQGEEAAEQYF
TGTGCCAGCAGCCAAGTTCCCCAGGGGGAAGAGGCTGCCGAGCAGTACTTC
>TRBJ1-3|-|-|TRBV6-5
CASSYVAGNTIYF
TGTGCCAGCAGTTATGTCGCTGGAAACACCATATATTTT
>TRBJ1-1|-|-|TRBV19
CASSIGGGTEAFF
TGTGCCAGTAGTATAGGGGGAGGTACTGAAGCTTTCTTT
>TRBJ1-3|-|-|TRBV6-5
CASSYSVGQTGNTIYF
TGTGCCAGCAGTTACTCTGTAGGACAGACTGGAAACACCATATATTTT
>TRBJ1-6|-|-|TRBV30
CAWSVGGSVSPLHF
TGTGCCTGGAGTGTTGGAGGCAGCGTCTCACCCCTCCACTTT
>TRBJ1-4|-|-|TRBV5-4
CASSGTRNEKLFF
TGTGCCAGCTCCGGGACGAGAAATGAAAAACTGTTTTTT
>TRBJ2-3|TRBD1|-|TRBV5-4
CASSGRRGQGASDTQYF
TGTGCCAGCAGCGGCCGTAGGGGACAGGGGGCCTCAGATACGCAGTATTTT
>TRBJ2-5|-|once|TRBV18
CASSPPSGAQETQYF
TGTGCCAGCTCACCACCGTCAGGAGCCCAAGAGACCCAGTACTTC
>TRBJ1-1|-|-|TRBV29-1
CSVRGGASTEAFF
TGCAGCGTTCGGGGAGGGGCAAGCACTGAAGCTTTCTTT
>TRBJ2-5|-|-|TRBV28
CASSLYGRRQETQYF
TGTGCCAGCAGTCTGTACGGACGGAGGCAAGAGACCCAGTACTTC
>TRBJ1-2|-|-|TRBV18
CASSQGSWDGYTF
TGTGCCAGCTCACAAGGCTCTTGGGATGGCTACACCTTC
>TRBJ1-5|TRBD1|once|TRBV19
CASSSGTGGAYNQPQHF
TGTGCCAGTAGTAGCGGGACAGGGGGCGCCTACAATCAGCCCCAGCATTTT
>TRBJ1-1|-|-|TRBV25-1
CASSESRAGEAFF
TGTGCCAGCAGTGAATCGAGGGCCGGTGAAGCTTTCTTT
>TRBJ1-1|TRBD1|-|TRBV2
CAMKGTVNTEAFF
TGTGCCATGAAGGGGACAGTGAACACTGAAGCTTTCTTT
>TRBJ1-5|TRBD1|-|TRBV4-1
CASSQVGGLSNQPQHF
TGCGCCAGCAGCCAAGTAGGGGGCCTTAGCAATCAGCCCCAGCATTTT
>TRBJ1-2|-|-|TRBV5-8
CASSFWIPDWHYGYTF
TGTGCCAGCAGCTTTTGGATCCCTGACTGGCATTATGGCTACACCTTC
>TRBJ1-1|-|-|TRBV4-2
CASSQEPGGEAFF
TGTGCCAGCAGCCAAGAACCGGGAGGTGAAGCTTTCTTT
>TRBJ2-7|-|-|TRBV28
CASTGTSYEQYF
TGTGCCAGCACCGGGACCTCCTACGAGCAGTACTTC
>TRBJ2-7|-|-|TRBV7-2
CASSLDPITYEQYF
TGTGCCAGCAGCTTAGATCCAATTACCTACGAGCAGTACTTC
>TRBJ1-1|-|-|TRBV7-3
CASSKGQTRTTEAFF
TGTGCCAGCAGCAAAGGACAGACACGAACGACTGAAGCTTTCTTT
>TRBJ1-1|TRBD1|-|TRBV18
CASSPAGQGPTEAFF
TGTGCCAGCTCACCTGCAGGACAGGGGCCCACTGAAGCTTTCTTT
>TRBJ2-3|-|-|TRBV7-6
CASSPYPRGALPDTQYF
TGTGCCAGCAGCCCATACCCCCGAGGGGCCCTCCCAGATACGCAGTATTTT
>TRBJ2-3|-|-|TRBV9
CASSVEGYTDTQYF
TGTGCCAGCAGCGTAGAAGGTTACACAGATACGCAGTATTTT
>TRBJ1-5|TRBD1|-|TRBV6-2/TRBV6-3
CASSSSDRAQPQHF
TGTGCCAGCAGCTCCTCCGACAGGGCCCAGCCCCAGCATTTT
>TRBJ2-1|-|-|TRBV10-3
CAISGVAYNEQFF
TGTGCCATCAGCGGTGTCGCCTACAATGAGCAGTTCTTC
>TRBJ2-5|-|-|TRBV9
CASSVGGGRETQYF
TGTGCCAGCAGCGTAGGAGGGGGGCGAGAGACCCAGTACTTC
>TRBJ2-3|TRBD2|-|TRBV4-1
CPSSRLAGGGPSSTDTQYF
TGCCCCAGCAGCCGACTAGCGGGCGGCGGCCCCAGTAGCACAGATACGCAGTATTTT
>TRBJ1-5|TRBD1|-|TRBV2
CASSQGGAKQPQHF
TGTGCCAGCAGCCAGGGGGGGGCTAAGCAGCCCCAGCATTTT